The entry below describes one T cell receptor (beta chain). The antigen remains undetermined. Documented time point: roughly 9-day in vitro stimulation with candidate neoantigen peptide 2. PCR or immunohistochemistry showed mismatch repair deficiency in every enrolled patient. TCR sequencing covered a few patients who responded to pembrolizumab. The data derive from a study of PD-1 blockade in mismatch repair-deficient tumors. Profiling relied on immunoSEQ multiplex PCR, and the TCRdb table lists in-frame clones only, not all of them. The sample contains over 9,000 clones, around 85% of which appear only once. V was clipped by 6 bases and J by 2 bases, with 11 bases between them. The germline V gene has CDR1 ENHRY and CDR2 SYGVKD. The CDR3 length is 13 residues.

This receptor was obtained from an adult with mismatch repair-deficient cancer. Material: cells cultured in vitro, obtained from a patient treated with pembrolizumab. V usage is TRBV10-3 and J usage is TRBJ2-7; D is ambiguous. The CDR3 is CAISFRNTYEQYF. The CDR3 nucleotides are TGTGCCATCAGCTTTAGGAACACCTACGAGCAGTACTTC.